The rows below give T cell receptor beta chains drawn from one sample of a study of blood T cell repertoires in COVID-19. Generated by immunoSEQ multiplex PCR, the TCRdb table keeps only in-frame clones and is missing some. Among 120,000 or so clones listed, roughly four fifths were seen once. Sequenced: peripheral blood. These receptors originate from a woman aged 60 to 75 with acute or convalescent COVID-19. The CDR3 runs from the conserved cysteine through the conserved F or W. Fields, in order: D gene, clone size, J gene, V gene, CDR3 DNA, CDR3 protein. The D gene is left open where the match is weak. Expanded clones get a size class; other rows say once, few or many, or leave the size out.

d_gene: TRBD1
abundance: .
j_gene: TRBJ1-5
v_gene: TRBV24-1
CDR3nt: TGTGCCACGGGGACAGGGGAACAGCCCCAGCATTTT
CDR3aa: CATGTGEQPQHF

d_gene: .
abundance: few
j_gene: TRBJ2-7
v_gene: TRBV6-2/TRBV6-3
CDR3nt: TGTGCCAGCAGTTCAACCTACGAGCAGTACTTC
CDR3aa: CASSSTYEQYF

d_gene: .
abundance: few
j_gene: TRBJ1-5
v_gene: TRBV7-6
CDR3nt: TGTGCCAGCAGCCCCGGAGGAGGGTTTGATCAGCCCCAGCATTTT
CDR3aa: CASSPGGGFDQPQHF

d_gene: .
abundance: .
j_gene: TRBJ2-7
v_gene: TRBV4-3
CDR3nt: TGCGCCAGCAGCCAAGAGACGGAAACAGGATCCCTTGGGAAGCAGTACTTC
CDR3aa: CASSQETETGSLGKQYF

d_gene: .
abundance: few
j_gene: TRBJ1-4
v_gene: TRBV6-2/TRBV6-3
CDR3nt: TGTGCCAGCAGTTGGGAGTCGACTAATGAAAAACTGTTTTTT
CDR3aa: CASSWESTNEKLFF

d_gene: TRBD1
abundance: .
j_gene: TRBJ1-3
v_gene: TRBV4-3
CDR3nt: TGCGCCAGCTCTCCGGACAGGTCGGTGGGGAACACCATATATTTT
CDR3aa: CASSPDRSVGNTIYF

d_gene: .
abundance: .
j_gene: TRBJ2-5
v_gene: TRBV11-2
CDR3nt: TGTGCCAGCAGCTTATTCGACGGGTCCGGGGAGACCCAGTACTTC
CDR3aa: CASSLFDGSGETQYF

d_gene: .
abundance: .
j_gene: TRBJ2-7
v_gene: TRBV4-3
CDR3nt: TGCGCCAGCAGCCAAGAGACAGGTGGGGTCCGCGAGCAGTACTTC
CDR3aa: CASSQETGGVREQYF

d_gene: .
abundance: .
j_gene: TRBJ1-3
v_gene: TRBV7-2
CDR3nt: TGTGCCAGCAGCCCCACCCGTGCGGTCTCTGGAAACACCATATATTTT
CDR3aa: CASSPTRAVSGNTIYF

d_gene: TRBD1
abundance: .
j_gene: TRBJ1-4
v_gene: TRBV19
CDR3nt: TGTGCCAGTAGTCCAAGTCCCGGGACAGGGGAAAAACTGTTTTTT
CDR3aa: CASSPSPGTGEKLFF

d_gene: .
abundance: .
j_gene: TRBJ1-1
v_gene: TRBV7-2
CDR3nt: TGTGCCAGCAGCCATGGTGAGGCCCGAGCTTTCTTT
CDR3aa: CASSHGEARAFF

d_gene: .
abundance: .
j_gene: TRBJ2-3
v_gene: TRBV19
CDR3nt: TGTGCCAGTAGTTCCGGGGGTAAGACAGATACGCAGTATTTT
CDR3aa: CASSSGGKTDTQYF

d_gene: TRBD1
abundance: .
j_gene: TRBJ2-7
v_gene: TRBV3-1/TRBV3-2
CDR3nt: TGTGCCAGCAGCCAAGTCCAGGGGGCCGGCTACGAGCAGTACTTC
CDR3aa: CASSQVQGAGYEQYF

d_gene: .
abundance: .
j_gene: TRBJ1-1
v_gene: TRBV5-4
CDR3nt: TGTGCCAGCAGCCAAACGAGTATGGGGCAAACTGAAGCTTTCTTT
CDR3aa: CASSQTSMGQTEAFF

d_gene: .
abundance: .
j_gene: TRBJ2-7
v_gene: TRBV13
CDR3nt: TGTGCCAGCAGCTTAGAGGCCAGGGGGGCCTACGAGCAGTACTTC
CDR3aa: CASSLEARGAYEQYF

d_gene: .
abundance: few
j_gene: TRBJ2-6
v_gene: TRBV29-1
CDR3nt: TGCAGCGTTGACTCGGACAGTGGCTCTGGGGCCAACGTCCTGACTTTC
CDR3aa: CSVDSDSGSGANVLTF

d_gene: .
abundance: .
j_gene: TRBJ2-7
v_gene: TRBV11-2
CDR3nt: TGTGCCAGCAGCCCCGATACAGGGTCCTACGAGCAGTACTTC
CDR3aa: CASSPDTGSYEQYF

d_gene: TRBD1
abundance: .
j_gene: TRBJ2-7
v_gene: TRBV5-1
CDR3nt: TGCGCCAGCAGCGGGGGACAGGGGGCTTACGAGCAGTACTTC
CDR3aa: CASSGGQGAYEQYF

d_gene: .
abundance: .
j_gene: TRBJ2-1
v_gene: TRBV11-3
CDR3nt: TGTACCAGCAGCTTAGCGCAGTGGGCAGGCTCCTACAATGAGCAGTTCTTC
CDR3aa: CTSSLAQWAGSYNEQFF

d_gene: TRBD1
abundance: .
j_gene: TRBJ1-6
v_gene: TRBV4-1
CDR3nt: TGCGCCAGCAGCCAAAACCAGGGGGCTGCGTCACCCCTCCACTTT
CDR3aa: CASSQNQGAASPLHF

d_gene: .
abundance: few
j_gene: TRBJ1-1
v_gene: TRBV5-1
CDR3nt: TGCGCCAGCAGCCCGGGAGGGGACACTGAAGCTTTCTTT
CDR3aa: CASSPGGDTEAFF

d_gene: .
abundance: .
j_gene: TRBJ2-1
v_gene: TRBV9
CDR3nt: TGTGCCAGCAGCGTAGTCGCGGACTACAATGAGCAGTTCTTC
CDR3aa: CASSVVADYNEQFF

d_gene: TRBD1
abundance: .
j_gene: TRBJ2-2
v_gene: TRBV9
CDR3nt: TGTGCCAGCAGTTCGGACAGGGGGCGAACCGGGGAGCTGTTTTTT
CDR3aa: CASSSDRGRTGELFF